Presented here are 20 T cell receptor beta chains from one specimen sequenced in a study of human T cells and chemical hapten exposure. Time point of the sample: patch test 1, 2 weeks after DPC sensitization. This sample's treatment: therapeutic diphenylcyclopropenone sensitization with weekly scalp DPC. Unfractionated whole blood yielded the extracted total RNA. TCRdb re-called the RACE reads through MiXCR, storing one row per CDR3 protein. The sample lists 40,000 to 50,000 distinct CDR3 sequences, 3% to 4.5% occurring once. The sequenced sample was whole blood, obtained in connection with sensitization to the hapten diphenylcyclopropenone (DPC). These receptors all come from a man aged 50 to 59 with alopecia areata. Some clones in this sample may be carry-over from other donors' samples.

The table lists this clonotype with many counts. V and J are TRBV27 and TRBJ2-2, with TRBD2 identical over 11 bases. CDR3 length: 23 residues. The germline gives CDR1 MNHEY, CDR2 SMNVEV (reference sequence). V lost 8 bases to trimming and J lost 1 base; unmatched junction nucleotides: 27. The CDR3: CASGRQGLWARHLAGGNTGELFF. CDR3 nucleotide sequence: TGTGCCAGCGGCAGACAGGGGCTATGGGCCCGGCATCTAGCGGGAGGGAACACCGGGGAGCTGTTTTTT.

This clonotype was counted many times. J is TRBJ2-7 and V is TRBV13, with 8 bases that match TRBD1. Germline values: CDR1 PRHDT, CDR2 FYEKMQ (reference sequence). This CDR3 is built from 14 residues. Unmatched junction bases numbered 5, after V lost 5 bases and J lost 2 bases. The CDR3 DNA sequence: TGTGCCAGCAGCGCTGGGACAGGTCCCTACGAGCAGTACTTC. Protein product: CASSAGTGPYEQYF.

In this sample, this clonotype turned up many times. This chain joins TRBV10-2 and TRBJ1-5; 7 bases agree with TRBD1. Germline loops: CDR1 WSHSY, CDR2 SAAADI. The CDR3 runs to 13 residues. Losses at the gene ends were 10 bases for V and 6 bases for J; bases not matched to a gene: 9. The CDR3 protein is CATTGDFGQPQHF. The CDR3 region has the DNA TGCGCCACCACAGGGGACTTCGGTCAGCCCCAGCATTTT.

The sample holds many counts of this clonotype. At one end, the junction sequence differs from germline, possibly due to a read error. This sequence joins TRBV10-3 and TRBJ1-3, with a tentative D call TRBD1 (5 bases). Germline V gene sequence: CDR1 ENHRY, CDR2 SYGVKD. The length of the CDR3 is 15 residues. CDR3 sequence: CAISPGAGYGNTIYF. As DNA, the CDR3 is TGTGCCATCAGTCCCGGGGCGGGATATGGAAACACTATATATTTT.

This clonotype has more than one count but fewer than ten. The gene calls are TRBV5-1 and TRBJ1-5, with D possibly TRBD1 on 6 matching bases. Trimming cost V 0 bases and J 5 bases, with 18 bases left between them. Germline V gives CDR1 SGHRS, CDR2 YFSETQ. The CDR3 is 17 amino acids. CDR3 region: CASSLEPTGTNYQPQHF. The CDR3 nucleotides read TGCGCCAGCAGCTTGGAACCCACCGGGACAAACTATCAGCCCCAGCATTTT.

This clonotype was seen a few times. The V and J genes are TRBV20-1 and TRBJ1-6, with TRBD1 matching 7 bases. This CDR3 is 15 amino acids long. V was pared by 2 bases and J by 3 bases, with 4 bases of the junction left unmatched. Germline CDR1 is DFQATT and CDR2 is SNEGSKA (reference sequence). CDR3 sequence: CSARHRGVYNSPLHF. The DNA for the CDR3 is TGCAGTGCTAGACACAGGGGAGTCTATAATTCACCCCTCCACTTT.

This clonotype was detected ten times or more. The chain couples TRBV29-1 to TRBJ1-1, with TRBD1 as a possible D gene (6 bases). V lost 4 bases and J 5 bases, leaving 11 bases between the germline ends. Germline lookup yields CDR1 SQVTM and CDR2 ANQGSEA. This CDR3 region has 12 residues. The CDR3: CSVVTGSTEAFF. DNA of the CDR3: TGCAGCGTTGTTACAGGGTCGACTGAAGCTTTCTTT.

This clonotype has at least ten counts. The chain is built from TRBV5-4 and TRBJ1-4; 8 positions match TRBD1. Germline CDR1 and CDR2: SGHNT and YYREEE (reference sequence). Trimming at V came to 4 bases and at J to 5 bases, leaving 10 bases not matched to a gene. The CDR3 length is 16 residues. CDR3: CASSPGQGGPNEKLFF. The CDR3, as DNA: TGTGCCAGCAGCCCCGGACAGGGAGGGCCCAATGAAAAACTGTTTTTT.

The J gene is TRBJ2-2, the V gene TRBV10-2; D is uncertain. The CDR3 runs 14 residues. Germline CDR1 reads WSHSY; CDR2 reads SAAADI. V lost 7 bases and J 4 bases, leaving 13 bases between the germline ends. CDR3 in amino acids: CASKLAFSTGELFF. The CDR3 DNA sequence: TGCGCCAGCAAACTGGCATTCTCCACCGGGGAGCTGTTTTTT.

This clonotype was observed many times. The rearrangement joins TRBV5-6 to TRBJ2-1; D not certain. This CDR3 has 16 residues. The V gene's germline CDR1 is SGHDT and CDR2 YYEEEE. Trimming pared 4 bases from V and 0 bases from J, leaving 14 bases between. The CDR3 nucleotides are TGTGCCAGCAGCCCCTGGTCGGCCACCTCCTACAATGAGCAGTTCTTC. Translated, it gives CASSPWSATSYNEQFF.

This clonotype was recorded many times. J is TRBJ2-1 and V is TRBV6-1; tentatively, D is TRBD2 (6 bases). CDR1 is MNHNS, CDR2 SASEGT, per germline. Trimming cost V 5 bases and J 8 bases, with 16 bases left between them. This CDR3 region has 14 residues. The CDR3 DNA reads TGTGCCAGCAGTCAACGCAGCGGGCGGGATGAGCAGTTCTTC. It translates to CASSQRSGRDEQFF.

In this sample, this clonotype turned up many times. The chain couples TRBV5-1 to TRBJ2-1; 11 bases are shared with TRBD2. This CDR3 comprises 16 residues. The V gene's germline CDR1 is SGHRS and CDR2 YFSETQ. With V trimmed by 4 bases and J by 5 bases, 8 bases remained unmatched. Written as DNA, the CDR3 is TGCGCCAGCAGCCCCCGACTAGCGGGGAACCACAATGAGCAGTTCTTC. Its translation is CASSPRLAGNHNEQFF.

This clonotype came up many times. V and J are TRBV20-1 and TRBJ1-3, with D hard to call. The CDR3 extends over 16 amino acids. V gave up 0 bases and J gave up 0 bases, with 12 bases separating them. Germline V gene lookup returns CDR1 DFQATT and CDR2 SNEGSKA (reference sequence). The CDR3 sequence is CSARDSARSSGNTIYF. As DNA, the CDR3 is TGCAGTGCTAGAGATAGTGCCCGAAGCTCTGGAAACACCATATATTTT.

This clonotype was picked up many times. The genes are TRBV12-3 or TRBV12-4 and TRBJ2-3; 9 bases align to TRBD1. The ends lost 5 bases at V and 5 bases at J; junction bases unmatched: 11. CDR3 length equals 16 residues. The CDR3 DNA follows: TGTGCCAGCAGTCCCCGTACAGGGGGCTTTCAAGATACGCAGTATTTT. Its translation is CASSPRTGGFQDTQYF.

Ten or more counts support this clonotype. The V and J genes are TRBV10-2 and TRBJ2-1; D is unclear. The CDR3 runs 10 residues. Deletions cut 6 bases from V and 7 bases from J, with 4 bases between. Germline V CDR1 and CDR2: WSHSY, SAAADI. CDR3 DNA: TGCGCCAGCAGACGAAATGAGCAGTTCTTC. Encoded protein: CASRRNEQFF.

The chain couples TRBV5-1 to TRBJ2-3; D is unclear. The germline gives CDR1 SGHRS, CDR2 YFSETQ. V was clipped by 0 bases and J by 4 bases, with 6 bases between them. This CDR3 has 13 amino acids. Here the CDR3 reads CASSLEVSDTQYF. CDR3 DNA sequence: TGCGCCAGCAGCTTGGAGGTTTCAGATACGCAGTATTTT. Looking up the rest from reference TRBV5-1 and TRBJ2-3 gives the full variable domain: KAGVTQTPRYLIKTRGQQVTLSCSPISGHRSVSWYQQTPGQGLQFLFEYFSETQRNKGNFPGRFSGRQFSNSRSEMNVSTLELGDSALYLCASSLEVSDTQYFGPGTRLTVL.

This clonotype was recorded at least ten times. The J gene is TRBJ1-2, the V gene TRBV5-5, with TRBD1 identical over 8 bases. The CDR3 extends over 12 amino acids. Per germline, CDR1 SGHKS and CDR2 YYEKEE (reference sequence). J was trimmed by 4 bases and V by 7 bases; bases with no gene match: 3. CDR3 amino acids: CASGQGFYGYTF. The CDR3 DNA follows: TGTGCCAGCGGACAGGGATTCTATGGCTACACCTTC.

The V gene is TRBV20-1, the J gene TRBJ2-1; TRBD2 matches at 10 bases. J lost 4 bases, V lost 0 bases, and 3 bases had no gene match. CDR3 length: 15 amino acids. Germline V gene lookup returns CDR1 DFQATT and CDR2 SNEGSKA (reference sequence). In DNA form, the CDR3 reads TGCAGTGCTAGAGAAAATAGCGGGAGGTACAATGAGCAGTTCTTC. Its protein product is CSARENSGRYNEQFF.

About this clonotype itself: A much bigger clone sits one base away, suggesting this may be a read error. The V and J genes are TRBV7-2 and TRBJ2-1; D might be TRBD2 (6 bases). CDR1 SGHTA and CDR2 FQGNSA come from the germline V gene. The CDR3 contains 14 residues. DNA for the CDR3: TGTGTCAGCACCACTAGCCCCTCTACCAATGAGCAGTTCTTC. As protein: CVSTTSPSTNEQFF.

This clonotype was observed at least ten times. The V gene is TRBV10-3, the J gene TRBJ2-3; 8 nucleotides align to TRBD1. V lost 2 bases to trimming and J lost 5 bases; unmatched junction nucleotides: 9. In germline, CDR1 is ENHRY, CDR2 SYGVKD. The CDR3 has 16 amino acids. CDR3: CAISEGRQGARDTQYF. The DNA for the CDR3 is TGTGCCATCAGTGAGGGAAGGCAGGGGGCAAGAGATACGCAGTATTTT.